The rows below give T cell receptor beta chains drawn from one sample of a study of identifying expanded T cells in peripheral blood. The table came from immunoSEQ multiplex PCR; TCRdb's copy has only in-frame clones and leaves some out. The sample carries approximately 86,000 clones, around 83% recorded once. Sequences were obtained from blood. The receptor source for this set is a person aged 18 to 75 in good health. Both conserved end residues are part of each CDR3. D genes are given only for firm matches. Clone sizes are given selectively: once, few, many, or a class where the clone is expanded.

CDR3 protein	CDR3 DNA	D gene	clone size	J gene	V gene
CASSYRGGGNEKLFF	TGTGCCAGCAGTTATCGGGGCGGGGGTAATGAAAAACTGTTTTTT	NA	NA	TRBJ1-4	TRBV6-6
CASSLLGQGTEAFF	TGTGCCAGCAGCCTTCTGGGACAGGGCACTGAAGCTTTCTTT	TRBD1	NA	TRBJ1-1	TRBV7-3
CASSRGTSSYNEQFF	TGCGCCAGCAGCCGCGGGACTAGCTCCTACAATGAGCAGTTCTTC	TRBD2	NA	TRBJ2-1	TRBV4-1
CASSPRIRQGGSNEQFF	TGTGCCAGCAGCCCAAGGATACGACAGGGTGGGAGCAATGAGCAGTTCTTC	TRBD1	once	TRBJ2-1	TRBV7-2
CTSSQDPGPRRHRQAQHF	TGCACCAGCAGCCAAGATCCGGGCCCTCGCAGGCACCGACAAGCCCAGCATTTT	NA	NA	TRBJ1-5	TRBV1
CASSPEGGYENTEAFF	TGTGCCAGCTCACCAGAGGGGGGGTATGAGAACACTGAAGCTTTCTTT	NA	NA	TRBJ1-1	TRBV18
CASRKDRTTDTQYF	TGTGCCAGCAGAAAGGACAGGACCACAGATACGCAGTATTTT	TRBD1	NA	TRBJ2-3	TRBV6-6
CASSPGVWEFYEQYF	TGTGCCAGCTCACCAGGGGTTTGGGAGTTCTACGAGCAGTACTTC	NA	NA	TRBJ2-7	TRBV18
CASSAARGRNGYTF	TGTGCCAGCAGTGCGGCCAGGGGGAGGAATGGCTACACCTTC	TRBD1	NA	TRBJ1-2	TRBV25-1
CASSNTPPPRHTDTQYF	TGTGCCAGCAGCAACACCCCACCCCCGAGGCACACAGATACGCAGTATTTT	NA	NA	TRBJ2-3	TRBV7-8
CASSHSRGQGTYNEQFF	TGTGCCAGCAGCCACTCTCGTGGACAGGGTACTTACAATGAGCAGTTCTTC	TRBD1	NA	TRBJ2-1	TRBV7-3
CASSTFQVASGYTF	TGTGCCAGCAGCACCTTCCAGGTAGCCTCCGGCTACACCTTC	NA	NA	TRBJ1-2	TRBV7-2
CASSLPGTTLRAGELFF	TGTGCCAGCAGCTTACCGGGCACAACCTTGAGGGCCGGGGAGCTGTTTTTT	NA	NA	TRBJ2-2	TRBV9
CASSEQGVGSGELFF	TGTGCCAGCAGTGAGCAGGGGGTTGGTTCCGGGGAGCTGTTTTTT	TRBD1	NA	TRBJ2-2	TRBV2
CASSYGLRTEAFF	TGTGCCAGCAGTTACGGTCTACGGACTGAAGCTTTCTTT	NA	NA	TRBJ1-1	TRBV6-6
CASIPGGAETEAFF	TGCGCCAGCATTCCAGGGGGCGCGGAGACTGAAGCTTTCTTT	TRBD1	NA	TRBJ1-1	TRBV5-1
CASLARPDLLLATQYF	TGTGCCAGCCTGGCCCGCCCGGACCTCCTCTTAGCGACGCAGTATTTT	NA	NA	TRBJ2-3	TRBV18
CASRNDRGYGYTF	TGTGCCAGCAGGAATGACAGGGGATACGGCTACACCTTC	TRBD1	NA	TRBJ1-2	TRBV6-5
CATSRGDRYLYGYTF	TGTGCCACTTCCCGGGGAGACAGGTACCTCTATGGCTACACCTTC	NA	NA	TRBJ1-2	TRBV19
CAISEPGQGFTDTQYF	TGTGCCATCAGTGAGCCCGGACAGGGGTTCACAGATACGCAGTATTTT	TRBD1	NA	TRBJ2-3	TRBV10-3
CASSYSSRAATEAFF	TGTGCCAGCAGTTACTCCAGCAGGGCGGCCACTGAAGCTTTCTTT	NA	NA	TRBJ1-1	TRBV6-5
CAWSVGRAQYF	TGTGCCTGGAGTGTTGGACGAGCGCAGTACTTC	NA	NA	TRBJ2-7	TRBV30
CAWSGVYGYTF	TGTGCCTGGAGTGGGGTCTATGGCTACACCTTC	NA	NA	TRBJ1-2	TRBV30
CAWSVRETQYF	TGTGCCTGGAGTGTAAGAGAGACCCAGTACTTC	NA	NA	TRBJ2-5	TRBV30
CAWSVQGGQPQHF	TGTGCCTGGAGTGTCCAGGGGGGTCAGCCCCAGCATTTT	TRBD1	medium-sized	TRBJ1-5	TRBV30
CASLRQNTEAFF	TGTGCCAGTCTTCGGCAGAACACTGAAGCTTTCTTT	NA	NA	TRBJ1-1	TRBV7-2
CASSSGSGELFF	TGTGCCAGCAGCTCAGGGAGCGGGGAGCTGTTTTTT	NA	NA	TRBJ2-2	TRBV7-3
CASEFGGGPHDTQYF	TGTGCCAGCGAATTCGGGGGGGGTCCCCATGATACGCAGTATTTT	TRBD2	once	TRBJ2-3	TRBV7-9
CASSIGMADTEAFF	TGTGCCAGTAGTATAGGGATGGCTGACACTGAAGCTTTCTTT	NA	NA	TRBJ1-1	TRBV19
CASSRRKMDEKLFF	TGCGCCAGCAGCCGCAGGAAGATGGATGAAAAACTGTTTTTT	NA	NA	TRBJ1-4	TRBV5-1
CASSYIGTANEKLFF	TGTGCCAGCAGCTATATCGGGACAGCTAATGAAAAACTGTTTTTT	TRBD1	NA	TRBJ1-4	TRBV5-6
CASSVGGDNSPLHF	TGTGCCAGCAGCGTAGGGGGTGATAATTCACCCCTCCACTTT	NA	few	TRBJ1-6	TRBV9
CASSLQNTEAFF	TGTGCCAGCAGCTTACAGAACACTGAAGCTTTCTTT	NA	few	TRBJ1-1	TRBV5-4
CASSFVTQNTEAFF	TGCGCCAGCAGCTTTGTAACACAGAACACTGAAGCTTTCTTT	NA	NA	TRBJ1-1	TRBV5-1
CASSLEYATSTDTQYF	TGCGCCAGCAGCTTGGAGTACGCCACCAGCACAGATACGCAGTATTTT	NA	once	TRBJ2-3	TRBV5-1
CSAQRGYETQYF	TGCAGCGCCCAGAGGGGGTATGAGACCCAGTACTTC	NA	NA	TRBJ2-5	TRBV29-1
CASSQGDRGLVGQYF	TGTGCCAGCAGCCAGGGGGACAGAGGATTAGTGGGACAGTACTTC	TRBD1	NA	TRBJ2-7	TRBV7-2
CASSLERYGYTF	TGTGCCAGCAGCTTGGAGCGGTATGGCTACACCTTC	NA	NA	TRBJ1-2	TRBV5-8
CAISEPGQGPSGANVLTF	TGTGCCATCAGTGAGCCGGGACAGGGTCCCTCTGGGGCCAACGTCCTGACTTTC	TRBD1	NA	TRBJ2-6	TRBV10-3
CASSEIAGPGNTEAFF	TGCGCCAGCAGTGAAATTGCGGGACCTGGGAACACTGAAGCTTTCTTT	NA	NA	TRBJ1-1	TRBV10-2
CASSQEGARARGEAFF	TGCGCCAGCAGCCAAGAGGGAGCGCGGGCGAGGGGTGAAGCTTTCTTT	NA	once	TRBJ1-1	TRBV4-1